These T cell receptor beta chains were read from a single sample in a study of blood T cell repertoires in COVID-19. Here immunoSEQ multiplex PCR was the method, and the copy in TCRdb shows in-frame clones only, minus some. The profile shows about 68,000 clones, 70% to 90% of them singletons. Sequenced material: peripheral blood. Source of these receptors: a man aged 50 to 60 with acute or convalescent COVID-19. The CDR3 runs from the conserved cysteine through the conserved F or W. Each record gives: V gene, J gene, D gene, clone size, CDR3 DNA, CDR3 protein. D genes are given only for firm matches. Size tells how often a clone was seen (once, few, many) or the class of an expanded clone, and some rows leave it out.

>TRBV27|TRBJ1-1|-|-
TGTGCCAGCAGTCCCCGGAGGAACACTGAAGCTTTCTTT
CASSPRRNTEAFF
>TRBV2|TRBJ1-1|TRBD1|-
TGTGCCAGCAGCGGGACAGGGGAATCGAACACTGAAGCTTTCTTT
CASSGTGESNTEAFF
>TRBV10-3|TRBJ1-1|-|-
TGTGCCATCAGTGAGGTGGGGGGGAACACTGAAGCTTTCTTT
CAISEVGGNTEAFF
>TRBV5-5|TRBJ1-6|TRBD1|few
TGTGCCAGCAGCCCAGGGGGCGGCGAAGCTTATAATTCACCCCTCCACTTT
CASSPGGGEAYNSPLHF
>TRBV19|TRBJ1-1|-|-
TGTGCCAGTAGTATTAACGGGTTCACTGAAGCTTTCTTT
CASSINGFTEAFF
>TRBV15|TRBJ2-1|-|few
TGTGCCACCAGCAGAGATGATAGCGGCCCCAGGGATGAGCAGTTCTTC
CATSRDDSGPRDEQFF
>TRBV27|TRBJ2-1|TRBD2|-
TGTGCCAGCTATCCCGGAATAAAGGGCGGGGGGGCCAAGAGTGAGCAGTTCTTC
CASYPGIKGGGAKSEQFF
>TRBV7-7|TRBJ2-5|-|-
TGTGCCAGCAGCTTAGGACCCAGGCGTGAGACCCAGTACTTC
CASSLGPRRETQYF
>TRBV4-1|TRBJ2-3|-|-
TGCGCCAGCAGCCAAGATTCACTTGAGGGAGTACATGGGACTCCGCAGTATTTT
CASSQDSLEGVHGTPQYF
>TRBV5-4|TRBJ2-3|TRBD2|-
TGTGCCAGCAGCTCTTGGACTAGCGGGAATACAGATACGCAGTATTTT
CASSSWTSGNTDTQYF
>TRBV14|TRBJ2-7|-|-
TGTGCCAGCAGCCAAGATCATTCAGGCTACGAGCAGTACTTC
CASSQDHSGYEQYF
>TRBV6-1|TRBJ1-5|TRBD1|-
TGTGCCAGCAGTGAAACCTGGACAGGGGACAATCAGCCCCAGCATTTT
CASSETWTGDNQPQHF
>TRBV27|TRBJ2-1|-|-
TGTGCCAGCAGTTTGGCCATCTACAATGAGCAGTTCTTC
CASSLAIYNEQFF
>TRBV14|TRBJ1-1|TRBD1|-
TGTGCCAGCAGCCGGGACAGGGCCACTGAAGCTTTCTTT
CASSRDRATEAFF
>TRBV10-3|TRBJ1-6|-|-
TGTGCCATCAGCGCACAGCAGAATAATTCACCCCTCCACTTT
CAISAQQNNSPLHF
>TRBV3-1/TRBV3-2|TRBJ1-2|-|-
TGTGCCAGCGCGCGACAGCCGTCCGACTATGGCTACACCTTC
CASARQPSDYGYTF
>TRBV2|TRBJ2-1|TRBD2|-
TGTGCCAGCAGCGCAACTAGCGGGGGCTATGAGCAGTTCTTC
CASSATSGGYEQFF
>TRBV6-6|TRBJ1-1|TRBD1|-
TGTGCCAGCAATCCGGGGACAGGGTGGACTGAAGCTTTCTTT
CASNPGTGWTEAFF
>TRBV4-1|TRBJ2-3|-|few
TGCGCCAGCAGCCACCTCACAGATACGCAGTATTTT
CASSHLTDTQYF
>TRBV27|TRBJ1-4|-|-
TGTGCCAGCAGGAACCGGAATGAAAAACTGTTTTTT
CASRNRNEKLFF
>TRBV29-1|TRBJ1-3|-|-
TGCAGCGTTGTTCAGGGAAGCTCTGGAAACACCATATATTTT
CSVVQGSSGNTIYF
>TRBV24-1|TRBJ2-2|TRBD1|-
TGTGCCACCAGTGGTTGGACAGGAGGCACCGGGGAGCTGTTTTTT
CATSGWTGGTGELFF
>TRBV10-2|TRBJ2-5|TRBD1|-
TGCGCCAGCAGGACTCCGGGACAGCAAGAGACCCAGTACTTC
CASRTPGQQETQYF
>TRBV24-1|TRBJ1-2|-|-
TGTGCCACCAGTGAAGACGACAGAGGCTACACCTTC
CATSEDDRGYTF
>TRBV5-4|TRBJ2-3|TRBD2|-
TGTGCCAGCAGCCCTACGGGCGGCGGGGGGGCCGCAGATACGCAGTATTTT
CASSPTGGGGAADTQYF
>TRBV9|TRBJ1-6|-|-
TGTGCCAGCAGCACGAGTAGTAATTCACCCCTCCACTTT
CASSTSSNSPLHF
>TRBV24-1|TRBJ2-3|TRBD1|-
TGTGCCACCAGGGACAGGGGAGGAACAGATACGCAGTATTTT
CATRDRGGTDTQYF
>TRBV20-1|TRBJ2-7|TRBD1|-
TGCAGTGCTAGTGATACGGGACAGGCGGTATACGAGCAGTACTTC
CSASDTGQAVYEQYF
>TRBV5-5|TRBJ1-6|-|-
TGTGCCAGCAGCTTGTCCGGGTTTGATTCACCCCTCCACTTT
CASSLSGFDSPLHF
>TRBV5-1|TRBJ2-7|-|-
TGCGCCAGCAGCCTGGAGAGCCCAGGGCCCTACGAGCAGTACTTC
CASSLESPGPYEQYF
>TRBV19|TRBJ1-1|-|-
TGTGCCAGTAGCCAGAACACTGAAGCTTTCTTT
CASSQNTEAFF
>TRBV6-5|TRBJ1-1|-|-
TGTGCCAGCATGGCATTTACGAACACTGAAGCTTTCTTT
CASMAFTNTEAFF
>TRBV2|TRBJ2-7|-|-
TGTGCCAGCCGGCAGGTCTCCTACGAGCAGTACTTC
CASRQVSYEQYF
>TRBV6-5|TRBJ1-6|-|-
TGTGCCAGCAGTTACGGAGCATTGAGTTCACCCCTCCACTTT
CASSYGALSSPLHF
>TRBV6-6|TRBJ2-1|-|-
TGTGCCAGCAGTTACTCAAGAGGCGAGCAGTTCTTC
CASSYSRGEQFF
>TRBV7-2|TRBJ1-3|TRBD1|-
TGTGCCAGCAGCGAAGACAGGGGGGCCTCGGGAAACACCATATATTTT
CASSEDRGASGNTIYF
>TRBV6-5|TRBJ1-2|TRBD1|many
TGTGCCAGCAGTTACTCGACAGGGCTGGTAGGCTACACCTTC
CASSYSTGLVGYTF
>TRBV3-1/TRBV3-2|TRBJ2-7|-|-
TGTGCCAGCAGCCAAGACGTAGCGAACGCCTACGAGCAGTACTTC
CASSQDVANAYEQYF
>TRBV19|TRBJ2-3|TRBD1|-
TGTGCCAGTAGTATATCCTGGACAGGTACAACAGATACGCAGTATTTT
CASSISWTGTTDTQYF
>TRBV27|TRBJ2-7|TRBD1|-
TGTGCCAGCAGTTTACGGACAGGCCAATCCCCGACTGGCCTCTACGAGCAGTACTTC
CASSLRTGQSPTGLYEQYF
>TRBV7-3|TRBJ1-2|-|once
TGTGCCAGCAGCTGGACGGACAGCTTCTATGGCTACACCTTC
CASSWTDSFYGYTF
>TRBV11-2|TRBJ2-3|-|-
TGTGCCAGCAGCTTAGTCCCCAGGGGCGCAGATACGCAGTATTTT
CASSLVPRGADTQYF
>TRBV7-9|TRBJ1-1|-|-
TGTGCCAGCAGCGGACAGTTAGAAGCTTTCTTT
CASSGQLEAFF
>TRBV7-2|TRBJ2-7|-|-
TGTGCCAGCAGCTCTGGGAGCGTGCAGTACTTC
CASSSGSVQYF
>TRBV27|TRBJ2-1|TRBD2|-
TGTGCCAGCAGTGAAACGGGACTAGCGGGAGCTCAGTTCTTC
CASSETGLAGAQFF
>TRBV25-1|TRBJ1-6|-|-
TGTGCCAGCCGAGATAGTTCGTCACCCCTCCACTTT
CASRDSSSPLHF
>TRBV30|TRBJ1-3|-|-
TGTGCCTGGAGCCGAGACAGCTCTGGAAACACCATATATTTT
CAWSRDSSGNTIYF
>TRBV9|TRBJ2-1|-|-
TGTGCCAGCAGCGTAGTTCCTTCCTACAATGAGCAGTTCTTC
CASSVVPSYNEQFF
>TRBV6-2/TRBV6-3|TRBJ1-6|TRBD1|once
TGTGCCAGCAGTTACCAACAGGGGCAGGAGAGTTTGAATTCACCCCTCCACTTT
CASSYQQGQESLNSPLHF
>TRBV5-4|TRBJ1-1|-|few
TGTGCCAGCAGCTTGGGAAACAGGGTAAACACTGAAGCTTTCTTT
CASSLGNRVNTEAFF
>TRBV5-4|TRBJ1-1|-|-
TGTGCCAGCAGCCTGAGTTCTCCAGGGACTGAAGCTTTCTTT
CASSLSSPGTEAFF
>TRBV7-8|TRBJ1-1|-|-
TGTGCCAGCAGCGCTGACAGGCCCAGGGACACTGAAGCTTTCTTT
CASSADRPRDTEAFF
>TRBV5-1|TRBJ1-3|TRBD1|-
TGCGCCAGCAGCTCCGCAGGGGGCTCTGGAAACACCATATATTTT
CASSSAGGSGNTIYF